The entry below gives a single T cell receptor (beta chain) sequence along with its context. The antigen is undetermined. PCR was performed using 60 Vbeta and 13 Jbeta primers. The repertoire was sequenced with immunoSEQ multiplex PCR; TCRdb's copy has only in-frame clones and lacks some. The table has about 160,000 clones, around 69% seen once; the top ten hold 1.3% to 1.5%. The data were taken from a study of cytomegalovirus exposure and HLA in healthy donors. Whole-study findings and limits: Associated with cytomegalovirus, according to the listing, were about 160 TCR beta chains. The study found most TCR sequences rare, yet found some public TCRs in many donors. High specificity and sensitivity for cytomegalovirus status were reported for the classifier.

The receptor comes from a man aged 55 to 70 in good health and CMV-seronegative. Specimen: PBMCs.

The chain's CDR3 is CASSQDGLGAFSNEQFF. CDR3 nucleotide sequence: TGCGCCAGCAGCCAAGATGGCTTGGGGGCGTTTAGCAATGAGCAGTTCTTC. The rearrangement uses TRBV4-3 and TRBJ2-1; D perhaps matches TRBD1 (6 bases). Per germline, CDR1 LGHNA and CDR2 YSLEER. V was clipped by 0 bases and J by 6 bases, with 18 bases between them. The CDR3 contains 17 residues.